This is a list of T cell receptor beta chains from one sample in a study of cytomegalovirus exposure and HLA in healthy donors. Using immunoSEQ multiplex PCR, the repertoire was profiled, and TCRdb retains in-frame clones only, with some absent. The data show under 130,000 clones, with over 65% seen just once and about 5.2% held by the top ten. Sequencing input: PBMCs. These TCRs come from a female donor in good health and CMV-seropositive. The CDR3 runs from the conserved cysteine through the conserved F or W. D genes are given only for firm matches. Size is stated for part of the rows, as once, few or many counts, or as a class when the clone is expanded.

clone size,J gene,V gene,D gene,CDR3 protein,CDR3 DNA
.,TRBJ2-3,TRBV27,TRBD1,CASSLLSPGQDVGDTQYF,TGTGCCAGCAGTTTACTTAGTCCAGGACAGGACGTTGGGGATACGCAGTATTTT
.,TRBJ2-7,TRBV4-2,.,CASSQDMTGYEQYF,TGTGCCAGCAGCCAAGATATGACAGGATACGAGCAGTACTTC
.,TRBJ1-3,TRBV18,.,CASSPGAITLNTIYF,TGTGCCAGCTCACCAGGGGCCATTACCTTAAACACCATATATTTT
.,TRBJ2-5,TRBV5-1,.,CASSLAREETQYF,TGCGCCAGCAGCTTAGCCCGAGAAGAGACCCAGTACTTC
.,TRBJ2-3,TRBV20-1,.,CSARYRAAQYF,TGCAGTGCTAGGTACAGGGCCGCGCAGTATTTT
.,TRBJ1-1,TRBV27,TRBD1,CASSPYPTGKNTEAFF,TGTGCCAGCAGTCCCTATCCGACAGGGAAGAACACTGAAGCTTTCTTT
.,TRBJ2-7,TRBV4-3,TRBD1,CASSSGTASSYEQYF,TGCGCCAGCAGTTCCGGGACAGCCAGCTCCTACGAGCAGTACTTC
.,TRBJ2-3,TRBV2,TRBD2,CASSVATSGRDTQYF,TGTGCCAGCAGTGTAGCGACTAGCGGGAGAGATACGCAGTATTTT
.,TRBJ2-1,TRBV6-1,.,CASSESAGSYNEQFF,TGTGCCAGCAGTGAATCGGCAGGTTCGTACAATGAGCAGTTCTTC
.,TRBJ1-1,TRBV5-1,.,CASSPGGSQGTEAFF,TGCGCCAGCAGCCCCGGTGGCAGCCAGGGTACTGAAGCTTTCTTT
few,TRBJ2-7,TRBV6-1,.,CASSARENYEQYF,TGTGCCAGCAGTGCACGGGAGAACTACGAGCAGTACTTC
few,TRBJ1-1,TRBV6-6,.,CASSYTDRNTEAFF,TGTGCCAGCAGTTACACTGACAGGAACACTGAAGCTTTCTTT
.,TRBJ2-5,TRBV6-6,.,CASSYISSQETQYF,TGTGCCAGCAGTTACATCAGTTCCCAAGAGACCCAGTACTTC
.,TRBJ2-7,TRBV28,.,CASRAGGIYEQYF,TGTGCTAGTAGGGCAGGGGGGATCTACGAGCAGTACTTC
once,TRBJ2-1,TRBV11-2,TRBD1,CASSSLKTERDRDEQFF,TGTGCCAGCAGCTCCTTAAAAACAGAGCGGGACAGGGATGAGCAGTTCTTC
once,TRBJ1-2,TRBV7-3,.,CASSLDHGDRTGYTF,TGTGCCAGCAGCCTAGACCACGGAGACCGCACTGGCTACACCTTC
.,TRBJ1-4,TRBV19,.,CASSVLAEGEKLFF,TGTGCCAGTAGTGTGCTCGCAGAGGGCGAAAAACTGTTTTTT
.,TRBJ2-1,TRBV10-1,.,CASSDGVRYYNEQFF,TGCGCCAGCAGTGACGGGGTTAGGTACTACAATGAGCAGTTCTTC
.,TRBJ2-6,TRBV19,.,CATSRKYQSGANVLTF,TGTGCCACCTCGAGGAAGTACCAATCTGGGGCCAACGTCCTGACTTTC
.,TRBJ1-6,TRBV28,.,CASSLYRGTGYTLHF,TGTGCCAGCAGTTTATACCGTGGAACAGGGTACACCCTCCACTTT
.,TRBJ2-3,TRBV27,.,CASSLGGFTDTQYF,TGTGCCAGCAGTTTAGGAGGCTTCACAGATACGCAGTATTTT
once,TRBJ2-3,TRBV11-2,TRBD2,CASRASGRRGNTQYF,TGTGCCAGCAGAGCCAGCGGGAGAAGGGGAAATACGCAGTATTTT
.,TRBJ2-7,TRBV15,TRBD2,CATSNLGGGADEQYF,TGTGCCACCTCTAACTTGGGCGGGGGGGCCGACGAGCAGTACTTC
.,TRBJ1-2,TRBV30,.,CAWSVLSGRSNYGYTF,TGTGCCTGGAGTGTACTTTCAGGGCGGTCTAACTATGGCTACACCTTC
.,TRBJ1-4,TRBV29-1,TRBD1,CSVGDRDNEKLFF,TGCAGCGTAGGAGACAGGGATAATGAAAAACTGTTTTTT
.,TRBJ1-1,TRBV5-1,.,CASSFSTDELQGRAFF,TGCGCCAGCAGCTTCTCAACTGACGAACTACAGGGTCGGGCTTTCTTT
.,TRBJ1-4,TRBV7-2,.,CASSPGEANEKLFF,TGTGCCAGCAGCCCCGGGGAAGCTAATGAAAAACTGTTTTTT
.,TRBJ1-1,TRBV19,TRBD1,CASRQQGGDTEAFF,TGTGCCAGTAGGCAACAGGGGGGGGACACTGAAGCTTTCTTT
few,TRBJ1-6,TRBV5-1,TRBD1,CASSLAGTGNSPLHF,TGCGCCAGCAGCTTGGCCGGGACAGGGAATTCACCCCTCCACTTT
.,TRBJ2-1,TRBV5-8,.,CASPPVIAVYNEQFF,TGTGCCAGCCCCCCTGTGATAGCGGTTTACAATGAGCAGTTCTTC
.,TRBJ2-5,TRBV7-9,TRBD2,CASSLGLAGVETQYF,TGTGCCAGCAGCCTAGGACTAGCGGGGGTAGAGACCCAGTACTTC
.,TRBJ2-7,TRBV11-3,TRBD2,CASSGPSAGVTDEQYF,TGTGCCAGCAGCGGCCCCAGCGCGGGAGTTACTGACGAGCAGTACTTC
few,TRBJ2-1,TRBV19,TRBD1,CASSRDRETNEQFF,TGTGCCAGTAGCCGGGACAGGGAGACGAATGAGCAGTTCTTC
.,TRBJ2-7,TRBV10-3,TRBD1,CAISRDRDYEQYF,TGTGCCATCAGTCGGGACAGGGACTACGAGCAGTACTTC
.,TRBJ2-3,TRBV7-9,TRBD1,CASSLWGDRAGDTQYF,TGTGCCAGCAGCTTATGGGGGGACAGGGCGGGAGATACGCAGTATTTT
.,TRBJ2-7,TRBV5-1,TRBD1,CASSSEPGQAYEQYF,TGCGCCAGCAGCTCGGAGCCGGGACAGGCGTACGAGCAGTACTTC
.,TRBJ2-7,TRBV5-1,.,CASSLSVSRSEQYF,TGCGCCAGCAGCTTGTCAGTTTCTCGCAGCGAGCAGTACTTC
.,TRBJ2-2,TRBV21-1,.,CANRTEYLNTGELFF,TGTGCCAACCGGACAGAGTACCTGAACACCGGGGAGCTGTTTTTT
.,TRBJ2-7,TRBV6-5,TRBD2,CASKSAGGSYEQYF,TGTGCCAGCAAATCAGCGGGAGGAAGCTACGAGCAGTACTTC
.,TRBJ2-1,TRBV15,TRBD2,CATSRDRLAGGSEQFF,TGTGCCACCAGCAGAGATCGGCTAGCGGGAGGGTCTGAGCAGTTCTTC
.,TRBJ1-3,TRBV12-5,.,CASGSPNYGNTIYF,TGTGCTAGTGGTTCCCCCAACTATGGAAACACCATATATTTT
.,TRBJ2-5,TRBV7-2,.,CASSLYISGSETQYF,TGTGCCAGCAGCTTATATATTTCGGGATCGGAGACCCAGTACTTC
.,TRBJ2-5,TRBV7-2,.,CASSLGGTVQETQYF,TGTGCCAGCAGCTTAGGCGGGACAGTCCAAGAGACCCAGTACTTC
.,TRBJ2-4,TRBV7-9,.,CASSLPRGTKNIQYF,TGTGCCAGCAGCTTACCCCGGGGGACCAAAAACATTCAGTACTTC
.,TRBJ2-3,TRBV7-2,TRBD2,CASSLDRGGQYF,TGTGCCAGCAGCTTAGATCGGGGGGGGCAGTATTTT
once,TRBJ1-1,TRBV20-1,.,CSAYPGSF,TGCAGTGCTTACCCCGGGAGCTTT